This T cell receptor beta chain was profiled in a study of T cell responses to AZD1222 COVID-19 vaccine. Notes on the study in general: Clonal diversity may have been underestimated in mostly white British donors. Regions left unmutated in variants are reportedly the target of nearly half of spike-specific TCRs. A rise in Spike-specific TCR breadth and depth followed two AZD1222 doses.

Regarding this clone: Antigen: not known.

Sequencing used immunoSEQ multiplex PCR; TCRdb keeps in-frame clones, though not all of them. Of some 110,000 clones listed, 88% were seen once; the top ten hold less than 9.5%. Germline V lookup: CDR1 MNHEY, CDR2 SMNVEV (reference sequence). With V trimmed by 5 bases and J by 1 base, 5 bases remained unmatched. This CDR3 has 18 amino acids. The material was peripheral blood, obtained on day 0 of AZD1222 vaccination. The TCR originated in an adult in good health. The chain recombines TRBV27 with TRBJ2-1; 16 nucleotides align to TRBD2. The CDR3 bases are TGTGCCAGCAGTCAGGGACTAGCGGGAGGGCCGTCCTACAATGAGCAGTTCTTC. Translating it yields CASSQGLAGGPSYNEQFF.